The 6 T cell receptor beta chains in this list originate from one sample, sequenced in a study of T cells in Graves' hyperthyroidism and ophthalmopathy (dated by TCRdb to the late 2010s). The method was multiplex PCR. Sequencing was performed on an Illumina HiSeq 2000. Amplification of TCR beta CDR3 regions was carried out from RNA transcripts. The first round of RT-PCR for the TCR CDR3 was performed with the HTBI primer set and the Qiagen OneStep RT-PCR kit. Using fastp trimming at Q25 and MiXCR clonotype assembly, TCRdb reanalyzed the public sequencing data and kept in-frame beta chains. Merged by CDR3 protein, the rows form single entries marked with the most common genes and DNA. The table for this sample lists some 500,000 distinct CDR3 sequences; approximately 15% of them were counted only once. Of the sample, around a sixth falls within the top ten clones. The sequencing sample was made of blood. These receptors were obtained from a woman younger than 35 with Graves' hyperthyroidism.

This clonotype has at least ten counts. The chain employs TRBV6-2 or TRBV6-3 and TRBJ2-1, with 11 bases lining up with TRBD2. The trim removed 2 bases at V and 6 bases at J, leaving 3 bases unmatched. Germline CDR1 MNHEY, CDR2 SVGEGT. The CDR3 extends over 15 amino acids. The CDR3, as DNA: TGTGCCAGCAGTTACCAAGGACTAGCGGGCAATGAGCAGTTCTTC. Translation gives CASSYQGLAGNEQFF.

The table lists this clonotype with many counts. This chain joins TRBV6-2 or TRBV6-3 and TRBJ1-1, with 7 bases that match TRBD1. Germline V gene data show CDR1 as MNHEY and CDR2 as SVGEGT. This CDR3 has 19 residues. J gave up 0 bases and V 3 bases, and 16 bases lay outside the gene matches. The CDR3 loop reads CASSYSHRQGRLMNTEAFF. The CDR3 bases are TGTGCCAGCAGTTATTCTCACCGACAGGGACGGTTAATGAACACTGAAGCTTTCTTT.

As DNA, the CDR3 is TGTGCCAGCAGCCCGGAGTCTAGCGGGAGGGCCACAGATACGCAGTATTTT. Protein: CASSPESSGRATDTQYF. The chain joins TRBV7-8 to TRBJ2-3; 12 positions match TRBD2. The junction had 8 bases not matched to a gene; V was cut back by 5 bases and J by 2 bases. In germline, CDR1 is SGHVS, CDR2 FQNEAQ. The CDR3 length is 17 residues.

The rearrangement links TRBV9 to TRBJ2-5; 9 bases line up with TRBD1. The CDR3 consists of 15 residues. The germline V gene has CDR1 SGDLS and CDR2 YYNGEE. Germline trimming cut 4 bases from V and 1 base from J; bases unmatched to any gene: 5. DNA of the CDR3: TGTGCCAGCAGCCTCCGGGACAGGGCCCAAGAGACCCAGTACTTC. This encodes CASSLRDRAQETQYF.

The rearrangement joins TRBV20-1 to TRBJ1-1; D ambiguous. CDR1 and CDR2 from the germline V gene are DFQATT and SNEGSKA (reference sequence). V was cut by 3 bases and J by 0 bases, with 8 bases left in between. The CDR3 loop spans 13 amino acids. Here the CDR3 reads CSAREAMNTEAFF. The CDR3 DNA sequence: TGCAGTGCTAGGGAGGCCATGAACACTGAAGCTTTCTTT.

CDR3 bases: TGTGCCAGCAGCCCCATCAGGGTGAACACTGAAGCTTTCTTT. Translation: CASSPIRVNTEAFF. This chain connects TRBV6-2 or TRBV6-3 to TRBJ1-1; TRBD1 might be the D (5 bases). This CDR3 contains 14 residues. V lost 6 bases and J 0 bases, leaving 11 bases between the germline ends. In germline, CDR1 is MNHEY, CDR2 SVGEGT.